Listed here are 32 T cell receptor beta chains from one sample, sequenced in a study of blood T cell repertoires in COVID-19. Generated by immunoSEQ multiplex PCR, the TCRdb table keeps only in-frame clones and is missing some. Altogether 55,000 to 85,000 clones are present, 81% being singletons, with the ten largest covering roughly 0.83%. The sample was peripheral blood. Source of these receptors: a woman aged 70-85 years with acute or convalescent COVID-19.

As DNA, the CDR3 is TGTGCCAGCAGCTGGGGGGGGGAGAGAGGCGGTCAGCCCCAGCATTTT. This codes for CASSWGGERGGQPQHF. This chain joins TRBV7-2 and TRBJ1-5; possible D gene TRBD1, 5 bases. Trimming cost V 4 bases and J 6 bases, with 19 bases left between them. In germline, CDR1 is SGHTA, CDR2 FQGNSA. This CDR3 spans 16 amino acids.

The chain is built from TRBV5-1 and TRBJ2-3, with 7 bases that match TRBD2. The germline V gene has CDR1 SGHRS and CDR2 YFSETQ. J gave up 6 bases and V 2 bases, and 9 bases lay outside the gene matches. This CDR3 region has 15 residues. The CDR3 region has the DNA TGCGCCAGCAGCTTCGGGAGGCAAAACGGGGATACGCAGTATTTT. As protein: CASSFGRQNGDTQYF.

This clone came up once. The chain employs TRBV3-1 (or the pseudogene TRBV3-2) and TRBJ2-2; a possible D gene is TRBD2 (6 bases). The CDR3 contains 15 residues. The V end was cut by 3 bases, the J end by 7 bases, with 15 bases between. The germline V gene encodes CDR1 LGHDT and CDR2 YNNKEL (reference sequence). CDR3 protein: CASSQRDRAGGELFF. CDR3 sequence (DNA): TGTGCCAGCAGCCAGCGGGACCGAGCTGGCGGGGAGCTGTTTTTT.

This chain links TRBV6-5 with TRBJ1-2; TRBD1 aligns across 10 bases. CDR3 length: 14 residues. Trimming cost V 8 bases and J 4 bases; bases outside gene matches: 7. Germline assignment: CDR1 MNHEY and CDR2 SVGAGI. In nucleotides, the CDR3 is TGTGCCAGCGGGGAAAGGACAGGGGGCTATGGCTACACCTTC. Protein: CASGERTGGYGYTF.

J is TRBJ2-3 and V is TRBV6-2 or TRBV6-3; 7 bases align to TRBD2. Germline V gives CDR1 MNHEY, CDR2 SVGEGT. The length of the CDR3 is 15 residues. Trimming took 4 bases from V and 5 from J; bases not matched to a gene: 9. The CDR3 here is CASSFGGDGRDTQYF. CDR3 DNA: TGTGCCAGCAGTTTTGGGGGGGACGGGAGAGATACGCAGTATTTT.

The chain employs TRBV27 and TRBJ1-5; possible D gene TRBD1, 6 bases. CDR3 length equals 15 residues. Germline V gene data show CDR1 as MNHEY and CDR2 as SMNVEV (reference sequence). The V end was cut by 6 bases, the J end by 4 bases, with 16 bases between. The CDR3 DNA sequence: TGTGCCAGCAGCGTCCGGGGGGGCGGGAATCAGCCCCAGCATTTT. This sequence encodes CASSVRGGGNQPQHF.

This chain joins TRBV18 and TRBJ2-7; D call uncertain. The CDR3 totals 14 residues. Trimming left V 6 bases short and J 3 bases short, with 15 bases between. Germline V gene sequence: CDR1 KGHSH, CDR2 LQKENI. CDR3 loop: CASSAEENLYEQYF. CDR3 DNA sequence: TGTGCCAGCTCGGCCGAGGAGAACCTCTACGAGCAGTACTTC.

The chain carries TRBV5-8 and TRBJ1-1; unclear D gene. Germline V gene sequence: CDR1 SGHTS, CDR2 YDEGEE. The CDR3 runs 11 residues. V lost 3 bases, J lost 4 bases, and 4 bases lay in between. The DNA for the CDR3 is TGTGCCAGCAGCTACGGCACTGAAGCTTTCTTT. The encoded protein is CASSYGTEAFF.

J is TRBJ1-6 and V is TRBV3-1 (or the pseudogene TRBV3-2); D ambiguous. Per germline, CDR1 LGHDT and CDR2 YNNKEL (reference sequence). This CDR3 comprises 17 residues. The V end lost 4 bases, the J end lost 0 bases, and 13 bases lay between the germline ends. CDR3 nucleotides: TGTGCCAGCAGCCCCAAACCCTACAGCTCCTATAATTCACCCCTCCACTTT. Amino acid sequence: CASSPKPYSSYNSPLHF.

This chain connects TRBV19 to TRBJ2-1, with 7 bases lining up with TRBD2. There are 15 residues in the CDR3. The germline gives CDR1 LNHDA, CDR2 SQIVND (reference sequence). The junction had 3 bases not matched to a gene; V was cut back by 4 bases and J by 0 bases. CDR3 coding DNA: TGTGCCAGTAGTAGGGGAGGGGACTCCTACAATGAGCAGTTCTTC. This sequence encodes CASSRGGDSYNEQFF.

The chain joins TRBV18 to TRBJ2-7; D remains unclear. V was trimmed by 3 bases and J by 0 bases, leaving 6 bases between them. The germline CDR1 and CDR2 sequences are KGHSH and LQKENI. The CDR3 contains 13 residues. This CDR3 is CASSPVSSYEQYF. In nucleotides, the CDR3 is TGTGCCAGCTCACCGGTCAGCTCCTACGAGCAGTACTTC.

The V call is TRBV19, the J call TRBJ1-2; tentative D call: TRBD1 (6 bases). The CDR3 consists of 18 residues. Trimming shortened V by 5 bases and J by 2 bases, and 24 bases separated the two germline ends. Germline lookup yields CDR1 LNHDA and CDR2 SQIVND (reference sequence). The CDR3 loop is CASSAAGTPHKKNYGYTF. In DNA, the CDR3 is TGTGCCAGTAGTGCGGCCGGGACACCTCACAAAAAGAACTATGGCTACACCTTC.

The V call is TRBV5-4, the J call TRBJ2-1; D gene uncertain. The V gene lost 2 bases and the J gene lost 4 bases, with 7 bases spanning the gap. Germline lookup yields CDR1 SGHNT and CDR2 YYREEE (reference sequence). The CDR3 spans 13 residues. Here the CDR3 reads CASSLEIYNEQFF. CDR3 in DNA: TGTGCCAGCAGCTTAGAGATTTACAATGAGCAGTTCTTC.

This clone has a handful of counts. The CDR3 coding sequence is TGTGCCAGCAGCCCACACCGCCGGGGAGAGACCCAGTACTTC. Translated: CASSPHRRGETQYF. The V and J genes are TRBV7-2 and TRBJ2-5; perhaps TRBD2 as D (5 bases). Germline CDR1 reads SGHTA; CDR2 reads FQGNSA. CDR3 size: 14 residues. V dropped 5 bases and J dropped 4 bases, with 14 bases sitting between them.

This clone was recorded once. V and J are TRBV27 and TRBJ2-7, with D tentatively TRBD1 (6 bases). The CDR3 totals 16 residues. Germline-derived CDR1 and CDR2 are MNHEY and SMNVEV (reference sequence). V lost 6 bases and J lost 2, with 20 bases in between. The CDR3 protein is CASRESPGTSTYEQYF. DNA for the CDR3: TGTGCCAGCAGGGAAAGCCCCGGGACAAGTACCTACGAGCAGTACTTC.

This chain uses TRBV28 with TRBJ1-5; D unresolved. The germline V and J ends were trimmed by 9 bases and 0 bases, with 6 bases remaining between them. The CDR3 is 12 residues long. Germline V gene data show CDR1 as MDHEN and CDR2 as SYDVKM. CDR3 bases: TGTGCCAGTAGAGATAGCAATCAGCCCCAGCATTTT. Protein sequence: CASRDSNQPQHF.

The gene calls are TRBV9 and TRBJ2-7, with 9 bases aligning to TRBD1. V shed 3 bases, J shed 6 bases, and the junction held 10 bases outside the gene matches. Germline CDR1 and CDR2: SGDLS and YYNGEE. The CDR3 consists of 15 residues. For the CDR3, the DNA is TGTGCCAGCAGCGCGGGTCGGGACAGGGCGTCCGAGCAGTACTTC. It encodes CASSAGRDRASEQYF.

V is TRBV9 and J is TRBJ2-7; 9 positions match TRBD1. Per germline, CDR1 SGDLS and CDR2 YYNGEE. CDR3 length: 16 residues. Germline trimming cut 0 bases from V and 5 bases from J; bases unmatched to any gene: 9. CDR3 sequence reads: CASSVGGTGPPDEQYF. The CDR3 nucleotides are TGTGCCAGCAGCGTAGGGGGGACAGGGCCCCCAGACGAGCAGTACTTC.

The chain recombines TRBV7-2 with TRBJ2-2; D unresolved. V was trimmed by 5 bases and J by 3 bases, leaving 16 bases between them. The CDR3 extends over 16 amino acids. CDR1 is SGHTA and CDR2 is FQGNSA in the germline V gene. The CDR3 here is CASSLMGTAYTGELFF. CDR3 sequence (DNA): TGTGCCAGCAGCCTAATGGGCACAGCCTACACCGGGGAGCTGTTTTTT.

The chain's CDR3 is CASSFRRETQYF. The DNA for the CDR3 is TGTGCCAGCAGTTTTCGTCGGGAGACCCAGTACTTC. This chain uses TRBV28 with TRBJ2-5; D not certain. The CDR3 is 12 amino acids. Germline CDR1 and CDR2: MDHEN and SYDVKM. The V and J ends lost 3 bases and 5 bases respectively, with 7 bases between them.

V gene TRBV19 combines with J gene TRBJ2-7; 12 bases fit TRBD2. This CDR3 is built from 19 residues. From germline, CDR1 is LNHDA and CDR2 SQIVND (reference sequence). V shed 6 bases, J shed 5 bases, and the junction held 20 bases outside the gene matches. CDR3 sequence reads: CASSPGTGKIRTSGNEQYF. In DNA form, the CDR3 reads TGTGCCAGTAGCCCCGGGACAGGAAAAATAAGGACTAGCGGGAACGAGCAGTACTTC.

The CDR3 here is CASSKLGAGINEQFF. The CDR3 bases are TGTGCCAGCAGTAAGCTTGGGGCCGGTATCAATGAGCAGTTCTTC. V and J are TRBV6-2 or TRBV6-3 and TRBJ2-1, with D perhaps TRBD1 (5 bases). The CDR3 has 15 residues. Per the germline V gene, CDR1 is MNHEY and CDR2 is SVGEGT. Trimming left V 5 bases short and J 6 bases short, with 17 bases between.

CDR3 protein: CASSPDRIYGYTF. CDR3 DNA: TGTGCCAGCAGTCCGGACAGGATCTATGGCTACACCTTC. This chain links TRBV12-3 or TRBV12-4 with TRBJ1-2, with 7 positions matching TRBD1. V was clipped by 5 bases and J by 4 bases; unmatched bases: 4. The CDR3 sequence is 13 residues long.

The CDR3 here is CASSDRRSEQFF. The CDR3, as DNA: TGTGCCAGTAGCGACCGAAGGAGTGAGCAGTTCTTC. The rearrangement uses TRBV19 and TRBJ2-1; D not resolved. The CDR3 is 12 amino acids. V was shortened by 6 bases and J by 9 bases, with 12 bases between the two germline ends. Per the germline V gene, CDR1 is LNHDA and CDR2 is SQIVND (reference sequence).

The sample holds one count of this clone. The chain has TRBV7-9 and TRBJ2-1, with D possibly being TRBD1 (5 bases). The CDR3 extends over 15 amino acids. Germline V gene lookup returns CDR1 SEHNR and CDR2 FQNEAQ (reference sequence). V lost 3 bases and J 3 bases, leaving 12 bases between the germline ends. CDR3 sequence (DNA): TGTGCCAGCAGCTTGGACACAGGTATCTACAATGAGCAGTTCTTC. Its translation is CASSLDTGIYNEQFF.

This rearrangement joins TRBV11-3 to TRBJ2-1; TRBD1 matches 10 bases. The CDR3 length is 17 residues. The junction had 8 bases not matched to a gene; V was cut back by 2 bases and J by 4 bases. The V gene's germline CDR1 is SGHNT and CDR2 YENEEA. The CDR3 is CASSLRKPGQGYNEQFF. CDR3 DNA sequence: TGTGCCAGCAGCTTACGGAAGCCGGGACAGGGGTACAATGAGCAGTTCTTC.

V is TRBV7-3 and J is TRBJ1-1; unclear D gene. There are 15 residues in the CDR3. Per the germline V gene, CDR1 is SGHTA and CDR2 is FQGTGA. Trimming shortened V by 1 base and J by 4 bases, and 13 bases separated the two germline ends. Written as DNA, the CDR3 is TGTGCCAGCAGCTTAAGCGGGAATCTTGCCACTGAAGCTTTCTTT. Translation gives CASSLSGNLATEAFF.

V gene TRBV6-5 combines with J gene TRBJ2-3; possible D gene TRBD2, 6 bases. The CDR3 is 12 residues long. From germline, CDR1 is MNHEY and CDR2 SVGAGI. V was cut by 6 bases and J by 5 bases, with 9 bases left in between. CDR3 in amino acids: CASRGGGDTQYF. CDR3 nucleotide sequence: TGTGCCAGCAGGGGGGGAGGAGATACGCAGTATTTT.

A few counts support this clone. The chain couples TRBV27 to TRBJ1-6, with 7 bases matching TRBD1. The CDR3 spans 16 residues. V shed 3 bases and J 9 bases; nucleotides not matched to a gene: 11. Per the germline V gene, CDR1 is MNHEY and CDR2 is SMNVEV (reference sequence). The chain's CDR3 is CASSLGQPRGGSPLHF. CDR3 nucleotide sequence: TGTGCCAGCAGTTTGGGACAGCCCCGAGGAGGTTCACCCCTCCACTTT.

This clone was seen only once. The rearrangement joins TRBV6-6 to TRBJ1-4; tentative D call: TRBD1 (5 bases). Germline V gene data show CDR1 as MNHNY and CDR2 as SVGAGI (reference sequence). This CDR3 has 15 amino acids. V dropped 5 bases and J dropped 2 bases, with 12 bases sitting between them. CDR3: CASSAAGPTNEKLFF. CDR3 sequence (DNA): TGTGCCAGCAGTGCCGCAGGGCCCACTAATGAAAAACTGTTTTTT.

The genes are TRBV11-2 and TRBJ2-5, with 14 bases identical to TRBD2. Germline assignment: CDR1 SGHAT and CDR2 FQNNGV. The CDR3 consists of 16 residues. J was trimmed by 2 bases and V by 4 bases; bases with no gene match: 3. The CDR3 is CASSSGLAGVQETQYF. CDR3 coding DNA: TGTGCCAGCAGCTCGGGACTAGCGGGAGTGCAAGAGACCCAGTACTTC. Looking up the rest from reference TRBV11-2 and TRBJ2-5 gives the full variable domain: EAGVAQSPRYKIIEKRQSVAFWCNPISGHATLYWYQQILGQGPKLLIQFQNNGVVDDSQLPKDRFSAERLKGVDSTLKIQPAKLEDSAVYLCASSSGLAGVQETQYFGPGTRLLVL.

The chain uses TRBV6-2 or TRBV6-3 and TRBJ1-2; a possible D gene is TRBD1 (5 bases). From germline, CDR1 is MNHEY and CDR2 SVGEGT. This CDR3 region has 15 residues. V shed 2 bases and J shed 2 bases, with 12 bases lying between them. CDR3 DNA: TGTGCCAGCAGTTACCGGGCAGGGCCAAACTATGGCTACACCTTC. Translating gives CASSYRAGPNYGYTF.